The 32 T cell receptor beta chains in this list originate from one sample, sequenced in a study of blood T cells in healthy people across ages. Using a J-beta primer mix together with a sample-barcoded 5' primer, a second PCR was run for about 7 to 12 cycles. TCRdb independently ran MiXCR on the 5' RACE reads; one entry per CDR3 protein. The table lists 1.5 million or so distinct CDR3 sequences, around 40% of them singletons. Sequenced material: blood. These receptors were taken from a woman between 18 and 29 years old in good health.

The rearrangement joins TRBV7-2 to TRBJ2-7, with 9 bases fitting TRBD1. V dropped 4 bases and J dropped 4; count of bases not matched to a gene: 8. Germline V gene data show CDR1 as SGHTA and CDR2 as FQGNSA. The CDR3 loop spans 15 amino acids. This CDR3 reads CASSSWDRAAYEQYF. CDR3 DNA sequence: TGTGCCAGCAGCTCATGGGACAGGGCAGCATACGAGCAGTACTTC. Combining the CDR3 with reference TRBV7-2 and TRBJ2-7 gives the whole variable domain GAGVSQSPSNKVTEKGKDVELRCDPISGHTALYWYRQSLGQGLEFLIYFQGNSAPDKSGLPSDRFSAERTGGSVSTLTIQRTQQEDSAVYLCASSSWDRAAYEQYFGPGTRLTVT.

This clonotype was seen at least ten times. The chain links TRBV7-2 to TRBJ2-1, with 9 positions matching TRBD2. The CDR3 spans 16 residues. The germline CDR1 and CDR2 sequences are SGHTA and FQGNSA. With 6 bases clipped from V and 3 bases from J, the junction kept 9 bases outside the gene matches. The CDR3: CASSLSGTSSYNEQFF. The CDR3 DNA is TGTGCCAGCAGTTTATCCGGGACTAGCAGCTACAATGAGCAGTTCTTC.

This clonotype occurred a few times. The chain recombines TRBV13 with TRBJ1-2, with 7 bases matching TRBD1. The junction had 7 bases not matched to a gene; V was cut back by 8 bases and J by 4 bases. The germline V gene encodes CDR1 PRHDT and CDR2 FYEKMQ (reference sequence). The CDR3 has 13 amino acids. This CDR3 reads CASEYRGGYGYTF. Here the CDR3 DNA reads TGTGCCAGCGAATACAGGGGAGGCTATGGCTACACCTTC.

This clonotype was seen only a few times. The chain uses TRBV7-2 and TRBJ2-2; D is ambiguous. Trimming took off 3 bases at V and 7 bases at J, with 3 bases between the two ends. Germline CDR1 reads SGHTA; CDR2 reads FQGNSA. This CDR3 region has 11 residues. Here the CDR3 DNA reads TGTGCCAGCAGCTTTTACGGGGAGCTGTTTTTT. Protein: CASSFYGELFF.

The chain links TRBV28 to TRBJ1-1; D ambiguous. This CDR3 is 14 amino acids long. Trimming removed 3 bases from V and 3 bases from J, with 11 bases in between. Per the germline V gene, CDR1 is MDHEN and CDR2 is SYDVKM. The CDR3 spells CASSFAGVDTEAFF. CDR3 coding DNA: TGTGCCAGCAGTTTCGCAGGAGTGGACACTGAAGCTTTCTTT.

With respect to this clonotype: This may come from a read error, since a much larger clone is one base off. The V call is TRBV6-2 or TRBV6-3, the J call TRBJ2-7, with D perhaps matching TRBD1 (6 bases). This CDR3 comprises 14 residues. The germline V gene has CDR1 MNHEY and CDR2 SVGEGT. CDR3 amino acids: CASSYETGSCEQYF. In DNA form, the CDR3 reads TGTGCCAGCAGTTACGAGACAGGCTCCTGCGAGCAGTACTTC.

The V and J genes are TRBV12-3 or TRBV12-4 and TRBJ2-1; D assignment may be TRBD1 or TRBD2 (5 bases each). V was trimmed by 5 bases and J by 9 bases, leaving 8 bases between them. The CDR3 runs to 11 residues. For the CDR3, the DNA is TGTGCCAGCAGTGGGACGGCTGAGCAGTTCTTC. This translates into CASSGTAEQFF.

This clonotype was found once. V is TRBV5-1 and J is TRBJ1-2; 7 positions match TRBD1. The CDR3 runs to 17 residues. V dropped 0 bases and J dropped 5; count of bases not matched to a gene: 13. Germline loops: CDR1 SGHRS, CDR2 YFSETQ. DNA for the CDR3: TGCGCCAGCAGCTTGGACCGCGGACAGGCGAATCATTATGGCTACACCTTC. Translating it yields CASSLDRGQANHYGYTF.

The chain joins TRBV7-9 to TRBJ1-1; D gene unclear. CDR3 length equals 13 residues. With 5 bases removed from V and 1 base from J, the gap between germline ends came to 8 bases. Germline V lookup: CDR1 SEHNR, CDR2 FQNEAQ (reference sequence). CDR3 residues: CASSRLQNTEAFF. Written as DNA, the CDR3 is TGTGCCAGCAGCAGACTGCAGAACACTGAAGCTTTCTTT.

A remark on this clonotype: At one end, the junction sequence differs from germline, possibly due to a read error. The rearrangement links TRBV20-1 to TRBJ2-3, with 7 positions matching TRBD2. The CDR3 runs 14 residues. The germline V gene encodes CDR1 DFQATT and CDR2 SNEGSKA (reference sequence). The CDR3 spells CSAGRASVTGTQYF. The DNA of the CDR3 is TGCAGTGCAGGGAGGGCCAGCGTCACAGGTACGCAGTATTTT.

V gene TRBV20-1 combines with J gene TRBJ1-2, with 10 bases identical to TRBD1. The CDR3 spans 12 residues. The V gene's germline CDR1 is DFQATT and CDR2 SNEGSKA (reference sequence). The V and J ends lost 3 bases and 8 bases, in that order; junction bases with no gene match: 3. CDR3 sequence (DNA): TGCAGTGCTAGCGACAGGGGGCAAGGCTACACCTTC. It is translated as CSASDRGQGYTF.

This clonotype has a handful of counts. The chain recombines TRBV28 with TRBJ2-1; 7 nucleotides line up with TRBD1. Unmatched junction bases numbered 6, after V lost 5 bases and J lost 2 bases. The germline CDR1 and CDR2 sequences are MDHEN and SYDVKM. The CDR3 contains 15 residues. Written as DNA, the CDR3 is TGTGCCAGCAGTATCCGGGACAGCACCTACAATGAGCAGTTCTTC. This gives the protein CASSIRDSTYNEQFF.

Ten or more counts support this clonotype. This chain uses TRBV7-6 with TRBJ2-3; 13 positions match TRBD2. V shed 5 bases, J shed 4 bases, and the junction held 6 bases outside the gene matches. The CDR3 is made up of 16 amino acids. Looked up from germline, CDR1 is SGHVS and CDR2 is FNYEAQ. The CDR3 spells CASSPRTSGRADTQYF. The CDR3 DNA reads as TGTGCCAGCAGCCCTCGGACTAGCGGGAGAGCAGATACGCAGTATTTT. Full variable domain (remainder filled in from reference TRBV7-6 and TRBJ2-3): GAGVSQSPRYKVTKRGQDVALRCDPISGHVSLYWYRQALGQGPEFLTYFNYEAQQDKSGLPNDRFSAERPEGSISTLTIQRTEQRDSAMYRCASSPRTSGRADTQYFGPGTRLTVL.

This clonotype has a handful of counts. The chain is built from TRBV7-2 and TRBJ2-1, with D possibly being TRBD2 (6 bases). The CDR3 covers 16 residues. Germline CDR1 SGHTA, CDR2 FQGNSA. Trimming removed 0 bases from V and 4 bases from J, with 13 bases in between. For the CDR3, the DNA is TGTGCCAGCAGCTTAGCCGCGGGATTGGGTTACAATGAGCAGTTCTTC. It encodes CASSLAAGLGYNEQFF.

This clonotype was counted only a few times. The chain combines TRBV9 with TRBJ2-7; possibly TRBD1 for D (5 bases). V shed 4 bases and J shed 5 bases, with 13 bases lying between them. The V gene's germline CDR1 is SGDLS and CDR2 YYNGEE. The CDR3 covers 13 residues. The CDR3 is CASSPRQFHEQYF. The CDR3, as DNA: TGTGCCAGCAGCCCACGACAGTTCCACGAGCAGTACTTC.

This chain joins TRBV20-1 and TRBJ1-2, with D unclear. The germline V and J ends were trimmed by 7 bases and 6 bases, with 6 bases remaining between them. The CDR3 is made up of 9 amino acids. Germline-derived CDR1 and CDR2 are DFQATT and SNEGSKA (reference sequence). CDR3 loop: CSGQHGYTF. Here the CDR3 DNA reads TGCAGTGGCCAGCATGGCTACACCTTC.

This rearrangement joins TRBV9 to TRBJ2-4; no definite D call. The CDR3 consists of 13 residues. Trimming left V 3 bases short and J 1 base short, with 5 bases between. Per the germline V gene, CDR1 is SGDLS and CDR2 is YYNGEE. CDR3 DNA: TGTGCCAGCAGCGGCCACGCCAAAAACATTCAGTACTTC. This gives the protein CASSGHAKNIQYF.

The chain recombines TRBV3-1 with TRBJ1-1; D is ambiguous. Trimming removed 1 base at V and 6 bases at J, with 12 bases between. The CDR3 is made up of 14 amino acids. Germline V gives CDR1 LGHDT, CDR2 YNNKEL (reference sequence). Here the CDR3 reads CASSQVFASAEAFF. CDR3 bases: TGTGCCAGCAGCCAAGTTTTTGCTTCCGCTGAAGCTTTCTTT. Filled out from reference TRBV3-1 and TRBJ1-1, the complete variable domain reads DTAVSQTPKYLVTQMGNDKSIKCEQNLGHDTMYWYKQDSKKFLKIMFSYNNKELIINETVPNRFSPKSPDKAHLNLHINSLELGDSAVYFCASSQVFASAEAFFGQGTRLTVV.

This sequence joins TRBV6-6 and TRBJ2-7; 9 bases fit TRBD1. Germline V lookup: CDR1 MNHNY, CDR2 SVGAGI (reference sequence). Losses at the gene ends were 2 bases for V and 1 base for J; bases not matched to a gene: 3. CDR3 length: 15 residues. The CDR3 DNA reads as TGTGCCAGCAGTTACGGACAGGGGAGATCCTACGAGCAGTACTTC. Its protein is CASSYGQGRSYEQYF.

At least ten counts were recorded for this clonotype. The CDR3 DNA reads TGTGCCAGCACCCGGAGGCAGGGGGGAGTGGAAAAACTGTTTTTT. Translating gives CASTRRQGGVEKLFF. This chain joins TRBV12-3 or TRBV12-4 and TRBJ1-4, with 7 positions matching TRBD1. CDR3 size: 15 residues. Germline trimming cut 7 bases from V and 8 bases from J; bases unmatched to any gene: 13.

The V and J genes are TRBV2 and TRBJ1-1, with D possibly TRBD1 on 5 matching bases. This CDR3 spans 12 amino acids. CDR1 is SNHLY and CDR2 is FYNNEI in the germline V gene. V was trimmed by 10 bases and J by 5 bases, leaving 14 bases between them. The CDR3 DNA reads TGTGCCACCCTACTCGGGGGGACTGAAGCTTTCTTT. Its translation is CATLLGGTEAFF.

The chain employs TRBV25-1 and TRBJ2-5; no definite D call. The CDR3 runs to 14 residues. V shed 5 bases and J shed 2 bases, with 12 bases lying between them. Germline-derived CDR1 and CDR2 are MGHDK and SYGVNS. CDR3 sequence: CASSSVRLQETQYF. CDR3 nucleotides: TGTGCCAGCAGTTCCGTCAGACTTCAAGAGACCCAGTACTTC.

The V gene is TRBV29-1, the J gene TRBJ1-1; maybe TRBD1 (5 bases). In germline, CDR1 is SQVTM, CDR2 ANQGSEA. CDR3 length: 16 residues. With 4 bases removed from V and 10 bases from J, the gap between germline ends came to 28 bases. This CDR3 is CSVVPRLSTDSMGAFF. The CDR3 bases are TGCAGCGTTGTGCCCCGCCTGTCGACAGATAGCATGGGAGCTTTCTTT.

This sequence joins TRBV6-2 or TRBV6-3 and TRBJ2-3, with TRBD2 as a possible D gene (5 bases). Germline lookup yields CDR1 MNHEY and CDR2 SVGEGT. The CDR3 has 14 amino acids. V was pared by 6 bases and J by 5 bases, with 15 bases between. The CDR3 bases are TGTGCCAGCAGACCCACTAGGATTCTAGATACGCAGTATTTT. It specifies CASRPTRILDTQYF.

For this clonotype: One end of the junction is discordant with germline, which a read error may explain. V and J are TRBV28 and TRBJ2-3; D is unresolved. CDR3 size: 18 residues. Germline V gene lookup returns CDR1 MDHEN and CDR2 SYDVKM. In nucleotides, the CDR3 is TGTACCAGCAGTTTAAGTCTCCAGGAATGGTCTAGCACAGATACGCAGTATTTT. Its translation is CTSSLSLQEWSSTDTQYF.

In this sample, this clonotype turned up a few times. The chain couples TRBV20-1 to TRBJ2-3; the D gene is possibly TRBD1 (6 bases). This CDR3 is built from 15 residues. Between the trimmed V and J ends, which lost 0 bases and 2 bases, there was a span of 12 bases. Looked up from germline, CDR1 is DFQATT and CDR2 is SNEGSKA (reference sequence). The DNA of the CDR3 is TGCAGTGCTAGAGATTGGGGGACAACCACAGATACGCAGTATTTT. The encoded protein is CSARDWGTTTDTQYF.

The rearrangement links TRBV6-5 to TRBJ1-2; TRBD1 matches at 8 bases. V lost 6 bases, J lost 8 bases, and 11 bases stayed unmatched. The CDR3 totals 14 residues. Germline lookup yields CDR1 MNHEY and CDR2 SVGAGI. In nucleotides, the CDR3 is TGTGCCAGCAGAGTCGACAGGGGAGTTAGCGGCTACACCTTC. Its protein product is CASRVDRGVSGYTF.

This sequence joins TRBV25-1 and TRBJ1-2; D unresolved. Germline loops: CDR1 MGHDK, CDR2 SYGVNS. This CDR3 is 15 amino acids long. With 0 bases removed from V and 0 bases from J, the gap between germline ends came to 8 bases. DNA for the CDR3: TGTGCCAGCAGTGAATACCGAGACCCTAACTATGGCTACACCTTC. Amino acid sequence: CASSEYRDPNYGYTF.

The chain combines TRBV28 with TRBJ1-1; D unclear. Deletions cut 6 bases from V and 1 base from J, with 12 bases between. This CDR3 comprises 14 residues. CDR1 is MDHEN, CDR2 SYDVKM, per germline. As DNA, the CDR3 is TGTGCCAGCAGAGGGTCCTGGGGGAACACTGAAGCTTTCTTT. Residues: CASRGSWGNTEAFF.

This clonotype occurred many times. V and J are TRBV6-2 or TRBV6-3 and TRBJ2-5; D remains unclear. The CDR3 has 13 residues. Trimming cost V 0 bases and J 11 bases, with 13 bases left between them. CDR1 is MNHEY and CDR2 is SVGEGT in the germline V gene. The CDR3 sequence: CASSYSYHNEQYF. As DNA, the CDR3 is TGTGCCAGCAGTTACTCCTACCACAATGAGCAGTACTTC.

The genes are TRBV6-1 and TRBJ1-5, with D possibly TRBD1 on 5 matching bases. Germline V CDR1 and CDR2: MNHNS, SASEGT. The CDR3 has 18 residues. V was pared by 6 bases and J by 0 bases, with 21 bases between. CDR3 nucleotides: TGTGCCAGCAGGAAGGGGTCTACCGGGCCTTATAGCAATCAGCCCCAGCATTTT. Translating gives CASRKGSTGPYSNQPQHF.

Only a few counts were recorded for this clonotype. The chain couples TRBV7-6 to TRBJ2-1, with D tentatively TRBD1 (5 bases). The CDR3 spans 14 residues. The ends were cut back, 5 bases at V and 6 bases at J, with 14 bases in the middle. The V gene's germline CDR1 is SGHVS and CDR2 FNYEAQ. CDR3 amino acids: CASSQGGAGNEQFF. The DNA for the CDR3 is TGTGCCAGCAGCCAAGGTGGGGCTGGCAATGAGCAGTTCTTC. Full variable domain (missing parts from reference TRBV7-6 and TRBJ2-1): GAGVSQSPRYKVTKRGQDVALRCDPISGHVSLYWYRQALGQGPEFLTYFNYEAQQDKSGLPNDRFSAERPEGSISTLTIQRTEQRDSAMYRCASSQGGAGNEQFFGPGTRLTVL.